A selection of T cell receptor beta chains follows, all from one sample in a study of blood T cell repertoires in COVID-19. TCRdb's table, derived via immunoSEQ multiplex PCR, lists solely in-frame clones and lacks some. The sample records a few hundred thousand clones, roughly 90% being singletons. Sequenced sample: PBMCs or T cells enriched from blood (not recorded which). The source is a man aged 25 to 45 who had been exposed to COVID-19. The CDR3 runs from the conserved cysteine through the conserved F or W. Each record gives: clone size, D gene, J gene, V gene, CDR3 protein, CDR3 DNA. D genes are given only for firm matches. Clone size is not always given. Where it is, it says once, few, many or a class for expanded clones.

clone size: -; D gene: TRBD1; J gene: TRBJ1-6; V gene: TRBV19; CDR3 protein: CASRTGQDNSPLHF; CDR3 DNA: TGTGCCAGTAGGACTGGACAGGATAATTCACCCCTCCACTTT
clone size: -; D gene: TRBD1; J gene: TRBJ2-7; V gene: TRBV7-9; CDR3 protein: CASSLALTGGIEQYF; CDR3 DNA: TGTGCCAGCAGCTTAGCGTTGACAGGGGGGATCGAGCAGTACTTC
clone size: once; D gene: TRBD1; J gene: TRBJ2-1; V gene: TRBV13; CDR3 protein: CASSFKPTGGIVNEQFF; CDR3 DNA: TGTGCCAGCAGCTTCAAACCAACAGGGGGCATTGTTAATGAGCAGTTCTTC
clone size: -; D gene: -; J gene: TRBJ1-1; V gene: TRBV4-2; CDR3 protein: CASSQEERVGTEAFF; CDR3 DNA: TGTGCCAGCAGCCAAGAAGAGAGGGTGGGCACTGAAGCTTTCTTT
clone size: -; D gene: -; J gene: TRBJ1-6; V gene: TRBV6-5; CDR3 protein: CASSSTKPIGLHF; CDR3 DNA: TGTGCCAGCAGTTCTACAAAACCGATCGGGCTCCACTTT
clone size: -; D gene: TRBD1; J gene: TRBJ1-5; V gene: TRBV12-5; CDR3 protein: CASGRTGGSNQPQHF; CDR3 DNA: TGTGCTAGTGGTCGGACAGGGGGCTCCAATCAGCCCCAGCATTTT
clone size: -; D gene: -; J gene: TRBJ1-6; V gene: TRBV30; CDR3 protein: CAWTGGGSYNSPLHF; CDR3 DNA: TGTGCCTGGACCGGGGGGGGCTCCTATAATTCACCCCTCCACTTT
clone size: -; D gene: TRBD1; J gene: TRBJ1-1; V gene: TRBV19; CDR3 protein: CASSWDRARTEAFF; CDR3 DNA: TGTGCCAGTAGTTGGGACAGGGCGAGGACTGAAGCTTTCTTT
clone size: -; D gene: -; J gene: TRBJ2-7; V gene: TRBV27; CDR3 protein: CASSPGFRVGGFEQYF; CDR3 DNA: TGTGCCAGCAGCCCCGGGTTCCGTGTAGGAGGGTTCGAGCAGTACTTC
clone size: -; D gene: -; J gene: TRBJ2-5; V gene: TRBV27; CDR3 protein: CASSLVIGHRQETQYF; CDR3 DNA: TGTGCCAGCAGTTTGGTAATAGGACACCGCCAAGAGACCCAGTACTTC
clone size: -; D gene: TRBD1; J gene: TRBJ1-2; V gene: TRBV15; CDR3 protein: CATSSGGGQGRYGYTF; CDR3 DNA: TGTGCCACCAGCAGTGGGGGGGGACAGGGGAGGTATGGCTACACCTTC
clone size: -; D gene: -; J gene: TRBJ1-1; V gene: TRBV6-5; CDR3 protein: CASSYSSRFEAFF; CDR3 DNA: TGTGCCAGCAGTTATTCAAGTCGGTTCGAAGCTTTCTTT
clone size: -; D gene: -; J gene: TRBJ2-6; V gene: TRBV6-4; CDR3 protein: CASSDSGGSGANVLTF; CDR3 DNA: TGTGCCAGCAGTGACTCAGGGGGCTCTGGGGCCAACGTCCTGACTTTC
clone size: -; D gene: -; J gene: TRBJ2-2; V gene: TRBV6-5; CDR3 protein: CASSTGDITGELFF; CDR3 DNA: TGTGCCAGCAGTACGGGGGATATAACCGGGGAGCTGTTTTTT
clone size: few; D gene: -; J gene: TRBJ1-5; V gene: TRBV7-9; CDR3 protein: CASSLAVGQGNQPQHF; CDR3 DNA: TGTGCCAGCAGCTTAGCAGTTGGCCAAGGCAATCAGCCCCAGCATTTT
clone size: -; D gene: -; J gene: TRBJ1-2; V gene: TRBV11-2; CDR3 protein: CASSFAGADGGYTF; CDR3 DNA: TGTGCCAGCAGCTTCGCAGGGGCCGATGGGGGCTACACCTTC
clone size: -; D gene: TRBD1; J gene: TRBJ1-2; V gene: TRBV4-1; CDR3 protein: CASSLTGGVNGYTF; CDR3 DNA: TGCGCCAGCAGCCTCACAGGGGGCGTGAATGGCTACACCTTC
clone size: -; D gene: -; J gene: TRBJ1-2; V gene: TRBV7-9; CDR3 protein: CASSTVRYSYGYTF; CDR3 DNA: TGTGCCAGCAGCACGGTCCGGTACAGCTATGGCTACACCTTC
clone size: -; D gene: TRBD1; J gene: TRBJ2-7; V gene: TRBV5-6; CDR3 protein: CASRLTYQGVSYEQYF; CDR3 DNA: TGTGCCAGCAGACTCACGTACCAGGGGGTTTCCTACGAGCAGTACTTC
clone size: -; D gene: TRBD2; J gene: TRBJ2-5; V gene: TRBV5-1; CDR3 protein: CASSKSTSGAGETQYF; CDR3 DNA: TGCGCCAGCAGCAAATCTACGAGCGGGGCAGGGGAGACCCAGTACTTC
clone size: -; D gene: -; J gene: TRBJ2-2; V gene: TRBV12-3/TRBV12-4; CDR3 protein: CASSGLNTGELFF; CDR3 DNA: TGTGCCAGCAGTGGACTGAACACCGGGGAGCTGTTTTTT
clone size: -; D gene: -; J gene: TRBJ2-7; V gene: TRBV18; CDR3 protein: CASSPSRGASYEQYF; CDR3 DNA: TGTGCCAGCTCACCAAGCAGGGGCGCTTCCTACGAGCAGTACTTC
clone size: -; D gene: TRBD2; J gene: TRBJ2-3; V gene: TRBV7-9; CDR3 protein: CASTVTSGGTDTQYF; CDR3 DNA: TGTGCCAGCACCGTTACTAGCGGGGGCACAGATACGCAGTATTTT
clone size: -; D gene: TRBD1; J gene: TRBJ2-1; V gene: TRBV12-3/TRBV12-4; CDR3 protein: CASSTGGNEQFF; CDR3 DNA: TGTGCCAGCAGTACAGGGGGCAATGAGCAGTTCTTC
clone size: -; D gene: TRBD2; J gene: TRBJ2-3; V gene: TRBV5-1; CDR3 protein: CASTPGGGTDTQYF; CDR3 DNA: TGCGCCAGCACCCCGGGGGGGGGCACAGATACGCAGTATTTT
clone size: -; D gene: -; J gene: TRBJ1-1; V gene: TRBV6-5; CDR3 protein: CASKTLPRTDAFF; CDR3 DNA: TGTGCCAGCAAGACCCTACCCCGGACAGACGCTTTCTTT
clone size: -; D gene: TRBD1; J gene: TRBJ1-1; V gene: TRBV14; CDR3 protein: CASSLNRGLAEAFF; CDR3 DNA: TGTGCCAGCAGCCTCAACAGGGGGCTCGCTGAAGCTTTCTTT
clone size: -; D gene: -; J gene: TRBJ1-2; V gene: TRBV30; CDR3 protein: CAWSVGGNGYTF; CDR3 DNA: TGTGCCTGGAGTGTGGGGGGGAATGGCTACACCTTC
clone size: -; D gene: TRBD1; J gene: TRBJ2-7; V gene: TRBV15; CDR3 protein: CATSDRDRFYYEQYF; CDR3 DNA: TGTGCCACCAGCGACCGGGACAGGTTTTACTACGAGCAGTACTTC
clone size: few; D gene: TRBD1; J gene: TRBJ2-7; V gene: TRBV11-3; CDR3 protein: CASLWGWTGTYEQYF; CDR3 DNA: TGTGCCAGCTTATGGGGATGGACAGGTACCTACGAGCAGTACTTC
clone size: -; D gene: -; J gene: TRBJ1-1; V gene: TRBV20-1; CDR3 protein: CSREVGTEAFF; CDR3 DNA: TGCAGCAGGGAGGTGGGCACTGAAGCTTTCTTT
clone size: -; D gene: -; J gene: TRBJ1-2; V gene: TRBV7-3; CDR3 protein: CASSLDGVPNYGYTF; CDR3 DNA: TGTGCCAGCAGCTTAGACGGGGTCCCGAACTATGGCTACACCTTC
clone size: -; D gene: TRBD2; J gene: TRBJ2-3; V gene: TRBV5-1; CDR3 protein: CASSPGLAGISDTQYF; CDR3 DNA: TGCGCCAGCAGCCCGGGACTAGCGGGGATTTCAGATACGCAGTATTTT
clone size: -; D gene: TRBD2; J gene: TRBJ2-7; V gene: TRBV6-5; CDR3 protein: CASSYAGVYEQYF; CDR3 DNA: TGTGCCAGCAGTTACGCGGGGGTCTACGAGCAGTACTTC
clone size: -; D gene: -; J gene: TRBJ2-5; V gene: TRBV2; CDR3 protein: CASRRETQYF; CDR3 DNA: TGTGCCAGCAGGCGGGAGACCCAGTACTTC
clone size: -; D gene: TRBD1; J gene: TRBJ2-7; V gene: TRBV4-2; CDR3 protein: CASSQATGGSSYEQYF; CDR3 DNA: TGTGCCAGCAGCCAAGCGACAGGGGGATCCTCCTACGAGCAGTACTTC
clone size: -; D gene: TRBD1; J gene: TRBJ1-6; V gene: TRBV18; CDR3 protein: CASSPSTGAPSPLHF; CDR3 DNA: TGTGCCAGCTCACCTAGCACAGGGGCGCCTTCACCCCTCCACTTT